Presented here are 10 T cell receptor beta chains from one specimen sequenced in a study of Ad26.COV2.S vaccination and SARS-CoV-2 variants. Some clones are missing from TCRdb's copy, which holds only in-frame ones; the method was immunoSEQ multiplex PCR. The sample consists of some 340,000 clones, about 82% of them appearing once. The treatment is: roughly 18 received Ad26.COV2.S at low or high dose, single or two shots; several received placebo; per-sample allocation not given. Collection of the samples took place on day 63 after the first injection of vaccine or placebo. This specimen consisted of peripheral blood, obtained in a trial of Ad26.COV2.S vaccine versus placebo. The receptors shown here come from a person between 18 and 59 years old who received the Ad26.COV2.S COVID-19 vaccine or a placebo.

This chain's CDR3 is CASSAGTVQETQYF. CDR3 coding DNA: TGTGCCAGCAGTGCCGGGACGGTCCAAGAGACCCAGTACTTC. The J gene is TRBJ2-5, the V gene TRBV2; D may match TRBD1 or TRBD2 (5 bases each). From germline, CDR1 is SNHLY and CDR2 FYNNEI. V lost 4 bases and J 1 base, leaving 10 bases between the germline ends. The CDR3 length is 14 residues.

CDR3 amino acids: CAISQRTANYGYTF. The DNA for the CDR3 is TGTGCCATCAGTCAACGGACAGCCAACTATGGCTACACCTTC. The gene calls are TRBV10-3 and TRBJ1-2, with D perhaps TRBD1 (6 bases). Germline loops: CDR1 ENHRY, CDR2 SYGVKD. CDR3 length: 14 residues. The ends were cut back, 5 bases at V and 2 bases at J, with 12 bases in the middle.

To note about this clone: One end of the junction is discordant with germline, which a read error may explain. The CDR3 is CTSRPRGFEDTQYF. CDR3 coding DNA: TGTACCAGCAGACCAAGGGGGTTTGAGGATACGCAGTATTTT. The chain links TRBV5-5 to TRBJ2-3, with a possible D match to TRBD1 (6 bases). This CDR3 is 14 amino acids long. Germline assignment: CDR1 SGHKS and CDR2 YYEKEE (reference sequence).

The count of this clone is one. This rearrangement joins TRBV27 to TRBJ1-2; TRBD1 might be the D (6 bases). Germline V CDR1 and CDR2: MNHEY, SMNVEV (reference sequence). The CDR3 loop spans 16 amino acids. The V end was cut by 2 bases, the J end by 2 bases, with 15 bases between. The CDR3: CASSLGRTGANYGYTF. The CDR3 DNA is TGTGCCAGCAGTTTAGGACGTACGGGGGCCAACTATGGCTACACCTTC.

The rearrangement links TRBV15 to TRBJ1-6; 7 bases fit TRBD1. This CDR3 spans 15 amino acids. The V and J ends lost 6 bases and 6 bases, in that order; junction bases with no gene match: 8. Germline V lookup: CDR1 LNHNV, CDR2 YYDKDF (reference sequence). As DNA, the CDR3 is TGTGCCACCAGAGATGGACAGGCTTTTAATTCACCCCTCCACTTT. Protein: CATRDGQAFNSPLHF. The full variable domain, rest sourced from reference TRBV15 and TRBJ1-6, is DAMVIQNPRYQVTQFGKPVTLSCSQTLNHNVMYWYQQKSSQAPKLLFHYYDKDFNNEADTPDNFQSRRPNTSFCFLDIRSPGLGDTAMYLCATRDGQAFNSPLHFGNGTRLTVT.

The chain joins TRBV24-1 to TRBJ2-3; 12 positions match TRBD2. V dropped 3 bases and J dropped 1; count of bases not matched to a gene: 4. Per germline, CDR1 KGHDR and CDR2 SFDVKD. The CDR3 sequence is 17 residues long. The CDR3 DNA sequence: TGTGCCACCAGTGATCCTAGCGGGGGGGCCGGCACAGATACGCAGTATTTT. Its protein product is CATSDPSGGAGTDTQYF.

The chain combines TRBV7-9 with TRBJ1-3, with TRBD1 as a possible D gene (5 bases). The V gene lost 1 base and the J gene lost 3 bases, with 10 bases spanning the gap. The CDR3 covers 15 residues. Germline assignment: CDR1 SEHNR and CDR2 FQNEAQ (reference sequence). CDR3: CASSLGAGSGNTIYF. DNA for the CDR3: TGTGCCAGCAGCTTAGGCGCAGGGAGTGGAAACACCATATATTTT.

This chain connects TRBV28 to TRBJ2-7; 8 nucleotides match TRBD1. Trimming cost V 5 bases and J 7 bases; bases outside gene matches: 7. This CDR3 comprises 13 residues. Germline V gene data show CDR1 as MDHEN and CDR2 as SYDVKM. CDR3 nucleotide sequence: TGTGCCAGCAGTGTCGGACAGGGAAGGGAGCAGTACTTC. This sequence encodes CASSVGQGREQYF.

The rearrangement links TRBV19 to TRBJ2-3; tentatively, D is TRBD1 (6 bases). The CDR3 runs 14 residues. CDR1 is LNHDA and CDR2 is SQIVND in the germline V gene (reference sequence). V was shortened by 7 bases and J by 0 bases, with 11 bases between the two germline ends. The CDR3 sequence is CASKQGHSTDTQYF. The DNA of the CDR3 is TGTGCCAGTAAGCAGGGGCATAGCACAGATACGCAGTATTTT.

This clone was seen just once. V gene TRBV5-1 combines with J gene TRBJ2-7; 8 bases are shared with TRBD1. The V segment lost 4 bases and the J segment 0 bases; nucleotides outside the gene matches: 3. Germline V CDR1 and CDR2: SGHRS, YFSETQ. This CDR3 contains 14 residues. The CDR3 spells CASSPTGVSYEQYF. CDR3 bases: TGCGCCAGCAGCCCGACAGGGGTCTCCTACGAGCAGTACTTC.